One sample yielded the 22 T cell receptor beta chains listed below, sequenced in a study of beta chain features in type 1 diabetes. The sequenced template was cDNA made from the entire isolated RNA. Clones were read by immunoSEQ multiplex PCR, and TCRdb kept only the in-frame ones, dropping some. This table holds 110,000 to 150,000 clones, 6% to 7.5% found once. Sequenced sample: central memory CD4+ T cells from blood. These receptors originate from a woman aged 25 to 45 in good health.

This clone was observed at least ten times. The CDR3 DNA reads TGTGCCAGCAGTTACTCGAGCGGGATAGGCTCCTACGAGCAGTACTTC. This encodes CASSYSSGIGSYEQYF. The genes are TRBV6-6 and TRBJ2-7; TRBD2 agrees at 7 bases. Germline CDR1 reads MNHNY; CDR2 reads SVGAGI (reference sequence). J lost 0 bases, V lost 0 bases, and 5 bases had no gene match. The CDR3 is 16 residues long.

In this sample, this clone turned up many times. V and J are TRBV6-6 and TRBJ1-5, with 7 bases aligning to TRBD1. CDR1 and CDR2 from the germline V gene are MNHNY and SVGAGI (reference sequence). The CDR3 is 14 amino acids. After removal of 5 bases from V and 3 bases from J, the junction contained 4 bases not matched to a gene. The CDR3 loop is CASSTGTANQPQHF. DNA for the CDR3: TGTGCCAGCAGTACTGGGACAGCCAATCAGCCCCAGCATTTT.

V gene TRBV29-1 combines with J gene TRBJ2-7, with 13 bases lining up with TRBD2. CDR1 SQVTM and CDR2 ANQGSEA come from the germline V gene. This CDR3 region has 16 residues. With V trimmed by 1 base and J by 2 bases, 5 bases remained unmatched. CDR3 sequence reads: CSVEARGTSGAYEQYF. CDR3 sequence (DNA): TGCAGCGTTGAAGCTCGGGGGACTAGCGGGGCCTACGAGCAGTACTTC.

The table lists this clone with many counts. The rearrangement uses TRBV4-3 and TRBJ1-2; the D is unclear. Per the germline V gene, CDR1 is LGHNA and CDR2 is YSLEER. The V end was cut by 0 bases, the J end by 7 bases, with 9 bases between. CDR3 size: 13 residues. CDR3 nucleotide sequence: TGCGCCAGCAGCCAAGAGAGGATCTCTGGCTACACCTTC. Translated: CASSQERISGYTF.

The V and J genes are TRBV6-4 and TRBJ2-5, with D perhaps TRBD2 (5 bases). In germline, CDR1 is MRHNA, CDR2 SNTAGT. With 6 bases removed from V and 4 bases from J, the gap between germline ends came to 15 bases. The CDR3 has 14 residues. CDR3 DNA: TGTGCCAGCAGAGCGTCGGGCGGGCCAGAGACCCAGTACTTC. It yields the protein CASRASGGPETQYF.

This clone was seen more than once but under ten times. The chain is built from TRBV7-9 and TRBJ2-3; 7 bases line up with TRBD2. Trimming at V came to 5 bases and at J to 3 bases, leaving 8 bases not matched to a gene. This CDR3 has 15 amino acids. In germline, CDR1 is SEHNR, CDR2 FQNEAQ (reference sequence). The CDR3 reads CASSPMGGVTDTQYF. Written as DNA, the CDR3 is TGTGCCAGCAGCCCGATGGGGGGGGTGACAGATACGCAGTATTTT.

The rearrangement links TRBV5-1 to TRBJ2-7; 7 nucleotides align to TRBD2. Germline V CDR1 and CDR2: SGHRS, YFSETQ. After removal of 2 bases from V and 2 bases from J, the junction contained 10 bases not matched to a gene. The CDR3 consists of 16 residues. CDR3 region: CASSFGGGGSTYEQYF. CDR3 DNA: TGCGCCAGCAGCTTCGGAGGAGGCGGGAGTACCTACGAGCAGTACTTC.

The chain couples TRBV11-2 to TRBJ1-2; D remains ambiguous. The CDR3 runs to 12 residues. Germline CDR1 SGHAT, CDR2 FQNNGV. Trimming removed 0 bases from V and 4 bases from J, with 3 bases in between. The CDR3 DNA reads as TGTGCCAGCAGCTTAGACAGCTATGGCTACACCTTC. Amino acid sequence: CASSLDSYGYTF.

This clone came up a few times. The DNA for the CDR3 is TGTGCCAGCAGCCCCCAGAGCGGTGAATACAATGAGCAGTTCTTC. Protein sequence: CASSPQSGEYNEQFF. The chain couples TRBV7-3 to TRBJ2-1; the D gene is possibly TRBD2 (5 bases). V was cut by 5 bases and J by 4 bases, with 15 bases left in between. Germline V gene data show CDR1 as SGHTA and CDR2 as FQGTGA. The CDR3 runs 15 residues.

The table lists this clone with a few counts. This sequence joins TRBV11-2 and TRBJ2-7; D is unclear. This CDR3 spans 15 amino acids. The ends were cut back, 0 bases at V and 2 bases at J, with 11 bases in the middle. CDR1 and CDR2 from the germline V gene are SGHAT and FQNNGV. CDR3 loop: CASSLDPRRAYEQYF. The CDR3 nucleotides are TGTGCCAGCAGCTTAGATCCTCGACGGGCCTACGAGCAGTACTTC. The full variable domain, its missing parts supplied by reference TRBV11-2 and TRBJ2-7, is EAGVAQSPRYKIIEKRQSVAFWCNPISGHATLYWYQQILGQGPKLLIQFQNNGVVDDSQLPKDRFSAERLKGVDSTLKIQPAKLEDSAVYLCASSLDPRRAYEQYFGPGTRLTVT.

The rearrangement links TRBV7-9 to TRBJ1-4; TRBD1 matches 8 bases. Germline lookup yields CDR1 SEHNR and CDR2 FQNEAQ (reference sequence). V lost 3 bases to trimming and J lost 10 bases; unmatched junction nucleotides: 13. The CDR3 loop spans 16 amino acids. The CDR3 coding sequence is TGTGCCAGCAGCTTTCTTACCGGGACAGGTTCGCCAAAACTGTTTTTT. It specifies CASSFLTGTGSPKLFF.

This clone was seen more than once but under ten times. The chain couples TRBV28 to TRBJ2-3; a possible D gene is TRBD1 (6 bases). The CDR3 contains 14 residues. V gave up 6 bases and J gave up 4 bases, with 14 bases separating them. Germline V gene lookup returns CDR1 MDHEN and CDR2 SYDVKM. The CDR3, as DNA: TGTGCCAGCAGCCTAGGGGGAGACGCAGATACGCAGTATTTT. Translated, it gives CASSLGGDADTQYF.

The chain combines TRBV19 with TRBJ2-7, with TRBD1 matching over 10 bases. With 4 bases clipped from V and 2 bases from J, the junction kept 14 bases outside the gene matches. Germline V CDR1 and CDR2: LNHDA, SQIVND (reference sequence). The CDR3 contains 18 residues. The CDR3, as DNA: TGTGCCAGTAGTACCCACCCACCGGGACAGGGGCAAACCTACGAGCAGTACTTC. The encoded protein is CASSTHPPGQGQTYEQYF.

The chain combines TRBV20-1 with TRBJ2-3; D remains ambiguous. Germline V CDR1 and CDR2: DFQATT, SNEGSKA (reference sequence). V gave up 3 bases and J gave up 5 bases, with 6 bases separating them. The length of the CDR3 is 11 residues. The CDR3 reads CSARGEDTQYF. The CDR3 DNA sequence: TGCAGTGCTAGGGGCGAAGATACGCAGTATTTT.

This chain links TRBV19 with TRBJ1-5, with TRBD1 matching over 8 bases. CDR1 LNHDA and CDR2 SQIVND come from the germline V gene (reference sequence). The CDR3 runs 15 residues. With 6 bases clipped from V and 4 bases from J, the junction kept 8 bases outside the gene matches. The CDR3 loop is CASRPRQGKNQPQHF. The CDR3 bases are TGTGCCAGTAGGCCCCGACAGGGGAAGAATCAGCCCCAGCATTTT.

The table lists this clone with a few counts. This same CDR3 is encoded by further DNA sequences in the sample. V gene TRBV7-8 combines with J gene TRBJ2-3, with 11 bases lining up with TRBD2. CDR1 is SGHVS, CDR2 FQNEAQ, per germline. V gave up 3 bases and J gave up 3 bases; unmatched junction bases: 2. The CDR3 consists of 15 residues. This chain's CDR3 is CASSLRTSGTDTQYF. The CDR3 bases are TGTGCCAGCAGCTTGCGGACTAGCGGGACAGATACGCAGTATTTT.

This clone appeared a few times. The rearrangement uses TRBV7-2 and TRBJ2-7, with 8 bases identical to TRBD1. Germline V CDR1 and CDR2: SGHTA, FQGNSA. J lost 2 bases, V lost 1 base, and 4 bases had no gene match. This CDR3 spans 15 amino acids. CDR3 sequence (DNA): TGTGCCAGCAGCTTAGGACAGGGGAATACCTACGAGCAGTACTTC. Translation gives CASSLGQGNTYEQYF.

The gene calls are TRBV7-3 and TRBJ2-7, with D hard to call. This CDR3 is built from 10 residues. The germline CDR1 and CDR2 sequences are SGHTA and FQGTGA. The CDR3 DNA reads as TGTTCCTACGTCCCCTACGAGCAGTACTTC. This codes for CSYVPYEQYF.

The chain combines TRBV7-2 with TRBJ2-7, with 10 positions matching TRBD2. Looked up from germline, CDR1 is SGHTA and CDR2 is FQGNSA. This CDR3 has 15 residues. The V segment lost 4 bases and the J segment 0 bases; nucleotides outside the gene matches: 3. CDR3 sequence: CASSSWTSGSYEQYF. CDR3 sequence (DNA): TGTGCCAGCAGCTCCTGGACTAGCGGCTCCTACGAGCAGTACTTC.

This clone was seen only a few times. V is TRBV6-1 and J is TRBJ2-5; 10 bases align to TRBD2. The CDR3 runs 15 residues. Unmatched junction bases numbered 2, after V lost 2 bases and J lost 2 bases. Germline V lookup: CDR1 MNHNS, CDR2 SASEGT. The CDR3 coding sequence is TGTGCCAGCAGTGAAACTAGCGGGGAACAAGAGACCCAGTACTTC. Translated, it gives CASSETSGEQETQYF.

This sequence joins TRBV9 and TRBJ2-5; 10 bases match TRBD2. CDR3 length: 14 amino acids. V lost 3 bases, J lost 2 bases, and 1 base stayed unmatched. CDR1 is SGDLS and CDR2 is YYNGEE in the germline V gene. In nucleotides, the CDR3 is TGTGCCAGCAGCGGGGGACTAGCGCAAGAGACCCAGTACTTC. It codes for CASSGGLAQETQYF.

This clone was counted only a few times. CDR3 residues: CASSRTGGMGNEQFF. Written as DNA, the CDR3 is TGTGCCAGCAGTAGAACAGGGGGCATGGGCAATGAGCAGTTCTTC. This chain connects TRBV7-9 to TRBJ2-1; 9 bases match TRBD1. Germline loops: CDR1 SEHNR, CDR2 FQNEAQ (reference sequence). The CDR3 runs to 15 residues. J gave up 6 bases and V 6 bases, and 9 bases lay outside the gene matches.